Listed below are T cell receptor beta chains from one sample, sequenced in a study of OX40 agonist ivuxolimab in advanced cancers. Profiling relied on immunoSEQ multiplex PCR, and the TCRdb table lists in-frame clones only, not all of them. The profile covers 21,000 or so clones, with 76% appearing a single time and 8% to 10% taken by the ten largest. Sample: CD4+ or CD8+ T cells sorted from blood, taken in a trial of the OX40 agonist ivuxolimab. These receptors were obtained from an adult with an advanced solid tumor such as melanoma, head and neck, liver or kidney cancer. CDR3s include the opening cysteine and the closing phenylalanine or tryptophan. Fields, in order: clone size, J gene, V gene, D gene, CDR3 DNA, CDR3 protein. The D gene is left open where the match is weak. Some rows have no size entry. The others give once, few or many, or a class for an expanded clone.

size: NA; J: TRBJ1-1; V: TRBV6-1; D: TRBD1; DNA: TGTGCCAGCACCCCGACAGGGGGCAGGACTGAAGCTTTCTTT; CDR3: CASTPTGGRTEAFF
size: few; J: TRBJ1-2; V: TRBV6-1; D: NA; DNA: TGTGCCAGCCGTGAGCAGCCGACTAACTATGGCTACACCTTC; CDR3: CASREQPTNYGYTF
size: few; J: TRBJ1-2; V: TRBV11-3; D: NA; DNA: TGTGCCAGAGGGAAAGAATTTCCGTTCCTCTATGGCTACACCTTC; CDR3: CARGKEFPFLYGYTF
size: NA; J: TRBJ2-4; V: TRBV7-2; D: TRBD2; DNA: TGTGCCAGCAGTCCGGGAGGGGCAGCCAAAAACATTCAGTACTTC; CDR3: CASSPGGAAKNIQYF
size: NA; J: TRBJ2-2; V: TRBV28; D: NA; DNA: TGTGCCAGCACCGTAGGGGCAACCAGGACCGGGGAGCTGTTTTTT; CDR3: CASTVGATRTGELFF
size: NA; J: TRBJ2-7; V: TRBV6-5; D: TRBD1; DNA: TGTGCCAGCACCGGGACAGGGACCCCCGAGCAGTACTTC; CDR3: CASTGTGTPEQYF
size: few; J: TRBJ2-4; V: TRBV5-4; D: NA; DNA: TGTGCCAGCAGCGATACCCCGTTCACGGTAGCCAAAAACATTCAGTACTTC; CDR3: CASSDTPFTVAKNIQYF
size: few; J: TRBJ1-3; V: TRBV9; D: NA; DNA: TGTGCCAGCAGCGTAGGCCGGATCCTCTCTGGAAACACCATATATTTT; CDR3: CASSVGRILSGNTIYF
size: NA; J: TRBJ1-2; V: TRBV7-2; D: TRBD1; DNA: TGTGCCAGCAGCTCGACAGGGATGATCAATGGCTACACCTTC; CDR3: CASSSTGMINGYTF
size: once; J: TRBJ1-6; V: TRBV6-1; D: TRBD1; DNA: TGTGCCAGCAGTGCTCTATGGACAGGGAATTCACCCCTCCACTTT; CDR3: CASSALWTGNSPLHF
size: NA; J: TRBJ2-4; V: TRBV7-9; D: TRBD1; DNA: TGTGCCAGCAGCAGGACAGGGATGGACAAAAACATTCAGTACTTC; CDR3: CASSRTGMDKNIQYF
size: NA; J: TRBJ1-5; V: TRBV19; D: NA; DNA: TGTGCCAGTAGTATAGATTATGGGGGGTTGAACAATCAGCCCCAGCATTTT; CDR3: CASSIDYGGLNNQPQHF
size: NA; J: TRBJ2-3; V: TRBV6-1; D: TRBD1; DNA: TGTGCCAGCAGTGAACGGCGGGGACAGGGGACAGATACGCAGTATTTT; CDR3: CASSERRGQGTDTQYF
size: NA; J: TRBJ2-3; V: TRBV6-1; D: TRBD2; DNA: TGTGCCAGCAGGGAGAGACTAGCGGGGCCAGATACGCAGTATTTT; CDR3: CASRERLAGPDTQYF
size: NA; J: TRBJ2-7; V: TRBV11-1; D: NA; DNA: TGTGCCAGCAGCCGCGGGGACAGCCGTCTGGAGCAGTACTTC; CDR3: CASSRGDSRLEQYF
size: once; J: TRBJ2-2; V: TRBV5-4; D: NA; DNA: TGTGCCAGCAGAAGTAAAGGGACTCCCACCGGGGAGCTGTTTTTT; CDR3: CASRSKGTPTGELFF
size: NA; J: TRBJ1-5; V: TRBV7-9; D: NA; DNA: TGTGCCAGCAGCTTGGGCGCAGGGCAGCCCCAGCATTTT; CDR3: CASSLGAGQPQHF
size: NA; J: TRBJ2-5; V: TRBV5-4; D: NA; DNA: TGTGCCAGCAGCTTTGCAGAGACCCAGTACTTC; CDR3: CASSFAETQYF